These 7 T cell receptor beta chains originate from one sample sequenced in a study of OX40 agonist ivuxolimab in advanced cancers. Library preparation used the immunoSEQ multiplex PCR assay. TCRdb holds this immuneACCESS table with in-frame rearrangements only. Some clones are missing; in checked studies, unresolved V genes explain under half, and the rest has no known cause. Within this sample are over 45,000 clones, with around 90% of them counted one time only. Clones ranked in the top ten supply around 15% of the sample. The input for sequencing was CD4+ or CD8+ T cells sorted from blood, taken in a trial of the OX40 agonist ivuxolimab. Receptors originate from an adult with an advanced solid tumor such as melanoma, head and neck, liver or kidney cancer.

V usage is TRBV10-3 and J usage is TRBJ1-2; D not certain. V was cut by 6 bases and J by 0 bases, with 8 bases left in between. There are 13 residues in the CDR3. Per germline, CDR1 ENHRY and CDR2 SYGVKD. The CDR3 sequence is CAISPVANYGYTF. For the CDR3, the DNA is TGTGCCATCAGCCCGGTGGCTAACTATGGCTACACCTTC.

V usage is TRBV7-3 and J usage is TRBJ2-2; D gene uncertain. The V gene's germline CDR1 is SGHTA and CDR2 FQGTGA. V was trimmed by 5 bases and J by 5 bases, leaving 9 bases between them. This CDR3 region has 13 residues. CDR3 in DNA: TGTGCCAGCAGCCCGAGTAAGACCGGGGAGCTGTTTTTT. Protein: CASSPSKTGELFF.

V and J are TRBV20-1 and TRBJ2-1, with D perhaps TRBD2 (6 bases). V lost 8 bases to trimming and J lost 12 bases, with 17 bases between them. Germline V gene sequence: CDR1 DFQATT, CDR2 SNEGSKA (reference sequence). This CDR3 contains 11 residues. The CDR3 nucleotides are TGCAGTCTGAAACCGGGGGTAATGCAGTTCTTC. Translating gives CSLKPGVMQFF.

This clone was counted between two and nine times. This chain uses TRBV28 with TRBJ2-2; D is unresolved. Trimming removed 6 bases at V and 0 bases at J, with 5 bases between. Germline V gene data show CDR1 as MDHEN and CDR2 as SYDVKM. The CDR3 runs 13 residues. CDR3 DNA: TGTGCCAGCAGGGGGACGAACACCGGGGAGCTGTTTTTT. Residues: CASRGTNTGELFF. Full variable domain (missing parts from reference TRBV28 and TRBJ2-2): DVKVTQSSRYLVKRTGEKVFLECVQDMDHENMFWYRQDPGLGLRLIYFSYDVKMKEKGDIPEGYSVSREKKERFSLILESASTNQTSMYLCASRGTNTGELFFGEGSRLTVL.

The rearrangement joins TRBV6-9 to TRBJ2-5, with D uncertain. This CDR3 has 16 amino acids. Germline-derived CDR1 and CDR2 are MNHGY and SVAAGI. Trimming cost V 2 bases and J 1 base, with 14 bases left between them. CDR3 sequence (DNA): TGTGCCAGCAGTTATCCCCTGAATGGGGTCCAAGAGACCCAGTACTTC. Encoded protein: CASSYPLNGVQETQYF.

This rearrangement joins TRBV7-9 to TRBJ2-1; D may be TRBD1 (5 bases). This CDR3 contains 14 residues. The V and J ends lost 0 bases and 10 bases respectively, with 13 bases between them. From germline, CDR1 is SEHNR and CDR2 FQNEAQ (reference sequence). CDR3 residues: CASSLALGDKEQFF. In nucleotides, the CDR3 is TGTGCCAGCAGCTTAGCGTTAGGGGATAAGGAGCAGTTCTTC.

The chain carries TRBV30 and TRBJ1-1; D is possibly TRBD1 (5 bases). This CDR3 is 16 amino acids long. Trimming removed 3 bases at V and 0 bases at J, with 17 bases between. In germline, CDR1 is GTSNPN, CDR2 SVGIG (reference sequence). As DNA, the CDR3 is TGTGCCTGGAGCCCTCGGGGGTCTCGGATGAACACTGAAGCTTTCTTT. It translates to CAWSPRGSRMNTEAFF.